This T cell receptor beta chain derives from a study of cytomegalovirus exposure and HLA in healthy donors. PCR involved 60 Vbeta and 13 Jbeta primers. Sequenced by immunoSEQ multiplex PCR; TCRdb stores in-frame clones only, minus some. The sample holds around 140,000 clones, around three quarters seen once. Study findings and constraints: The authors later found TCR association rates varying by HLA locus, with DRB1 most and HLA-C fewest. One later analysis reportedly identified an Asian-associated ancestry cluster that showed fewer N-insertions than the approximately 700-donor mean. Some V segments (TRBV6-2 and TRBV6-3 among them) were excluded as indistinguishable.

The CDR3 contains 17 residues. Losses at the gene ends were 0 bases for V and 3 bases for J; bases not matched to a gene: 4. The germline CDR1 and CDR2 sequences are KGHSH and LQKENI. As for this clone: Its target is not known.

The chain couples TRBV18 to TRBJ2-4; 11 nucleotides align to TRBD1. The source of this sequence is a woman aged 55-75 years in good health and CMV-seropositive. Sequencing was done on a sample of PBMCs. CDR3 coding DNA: TGTGCCAGCTCACCACCGGACAGGGGGCTTGGCAAAAACATTCAGTACTTC. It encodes CASSPPDRGLGKNIQYF.